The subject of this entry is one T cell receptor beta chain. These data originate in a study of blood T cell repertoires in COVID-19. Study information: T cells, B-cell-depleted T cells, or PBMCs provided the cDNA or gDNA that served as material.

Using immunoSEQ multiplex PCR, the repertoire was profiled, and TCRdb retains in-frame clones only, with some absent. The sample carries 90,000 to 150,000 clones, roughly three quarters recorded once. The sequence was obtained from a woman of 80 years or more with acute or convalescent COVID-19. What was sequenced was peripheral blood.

CDR3 in amino acids: CASSYRQGYGYTF. The CDR3 nucleotides read TGTGCCAGCAGCTACCGACAGGGCTATGGCTACACCTTC. The V and J genes are TRBV6-5 and TRBJ1-2; 7 bases are a match to TRBD1. The germline V gene has CDR1 MNHEY and CDR2 SVGAGI. J gave up 4 bases and V 6 bases, and 5 bases lay outside the gene matches. The CDR3 contains 13 residues.